The 29 T cell receptor beta chains in this list originate from one sample, sequenced in a study of shared clonotypes between healthy human individuals. Clones were read by immunoSEQ multiplex PCR, and TCRdb kept only the in-frame ones, dropping some. The table shows about 2.3 million clones, with under 95% occurring only once. The specimen was naive CD4+ T cells from PBMCs. Subset reported: CD45RA+ positively selected. The source of these receptors is a man between 18 and 35 years old in good health. Some clones in this sample may be carry-over from other donors' samples.

To note about this clone: This sample includes further DNA sequences coding for the same CDR3. The chain links TRBV9 to TRBJ2-1; TRBD2 matches 10 bases. The ends lost 6 bases at V and 3 bases at J; junction bases unmatched: 3. CDR3 size: 14 residues. Germline loops: CDR1 SGDLS, CDR2 YYNGEE. The CDR3 here is CASTRTSGYNEQFF. DNA for the CDR3: TGTGCCAGCACAAGGACTAGCGGCTACAATGAGCAGTTCTTC.

The rearrangement links TRBV5-1 to TRBJ2-1, with 9 nucleotides matching TRBD2. V lost 0 bases to trimming and J lost 8 bases; unmatched junction nucleotides: 15. The length of the CDR3 is 18 residues. Germline V CDR1 and CDR2: SGHRS, YFSETQ. CDR3 residues: CASSLALTSGSNIDEQFF. The CDR3 DNA is TGCGCCAGCAGCTTGGCTTTGACTAGCGGTTCTAATATTGATGAGCAGTTCTTC.

This chain links TRBV28 with TRBJ1-1; TRBD1 is a possible D gene (6 bases). The V and J ends lost 6 bases and 3 bases respectively, with 23 bases between them. Germline assignment: CDR1 MDHEN and CDR2 SYDVKM. The CDR3 contains 17 residues. The CDR3 bases are TGTGCCAGCAGACGACGGGGGCTCCGGGACACGGACACTGAAGCTTTCTTT. This gives the protein CASRRRGLRDTDTEAFF.

A note on this clone: Other DNA sequences of this sample code for an identical CDR3. The V gene is TRBV5-1, the J gene TRBJ1-3; no clear D. In germline, CDR1 is SGHRS, CDR2 YFSETQ. Trimming cost V 0 bases and J 0 bases, with 7 bases left between them. The CDR3 has 15 amino acids. The CDR3 region has the DNA TGCGCCAGCAGCTTGGTGGGAGACTCTGGAAACACCATATATTTT. Translating gives CASSLVGDSGNTIYF.

Details on this clone: This sample includes further DNA sequences coding for the same CDR3. The rearrangement joins TRBV7-2 to TRBJ2-5; 11 bases are a match to TRBD2. Germline trimming cut 0 bases from V and 1 base from J; bases unmatched to any gene: 1. The germline V gene has CDR1 SGHTA and CDR2 FQGNSA. The CDR3 runs to 16 residues. CDR3 sequence reads: CASSLAGTSGQETQYF. CDR3 in DNA: TGTGCCAGCAGCTTAGCGGGGACTAGCGGCCAAGAGACCCAGTACTTC.

The gene calls are TRBV6-5 and TRBJ1-2; maybe TRBD1 (5 bases). V was trimmed by 7 bases and J by 6 bases, leaving 15 bases between them. CDR1 MNHEY and CDR2 SVGAGI come from the germline V gene. The CDR3 runs 13 residues. The CDR3 protein is CASTARGVNGYTF. For the CDR3, the DNA is TGTGCCAGCACGGCCCGGGGGGTGAATGGCTACACCTTC.

This chain joins TRBV5-1 and TRBJ2-1; D is tentatively TRBD1 or TRBD2 (5 bases each). CDR1 and CDR2 from the germline V gene are SGHRS and YFSETQ. CDR3 length: 15 residues. V was shortened by 0 bases and J by 10 bases, with 17 bases between the two germline ends. In nucleotides, the CDR3 is TGCGCCAGCAGCTTGGGAGGGACGGCACTAGAAGAGCAGTTCTTC. Translated: CASSLGGTALEEQFF.

The DNA for the CDR3 is TGTGCCAGCAGCTTGGGGCAGCGGGAGACGTACGAGCAGTACTTC. This translates into CASSLGQRETYEQYF. The chain carries TRBV5-5 and TRBJ2-7; 8 bases map to TRBD2. The CDR3 loop spans 15 amino acids. The V segment lost 0 bases and the J segment 4 bases; nucleotides outside the gene matches: 6. From germline, CDR1 is SGHKS and CDR2 YYEKEE (reference sequence).

This chain connects TRBV6-6 to TRBJ2-5; no firm D call. The germline V and J ends were trimmed by 5 bases and 5 bases, with 6 bases remaining between them. This CDR3 comprises 11 residues. Per germline, CDR1 MNHNY and CDR2 SVGAGI (reference sequence). The CDR3 DNA sequence: TGTGCCAGCAGTGGGTATGAGACCCAGTACTTC. Translation gives CASSGYETQYF.

V gene TRBV4-2 combines with J gene TRBJ2-5; TRBD1 matches at 9 bases. Germline-derived CDR1 and CDR2 are LGHNA and YNFKEQ. V gave up 0 bases and J gave up 7 bases; unmatched junction bases: 12. The CDR3 is 17 amino acids. CDR3 bases: TGTGCCAGCAGCCAAGATAGTGGGACAGGGATGATTGGGACCCAGTACTTC. It encodes CASSQDSGTGMIGTQYF.

The CDR3 here is CASSERSRGEVQYF. DNA of the CDR3: TGTGCCAGCAGTGAACGTAGCAGGGGGGAGGTGCAGTACTTC. The rearrangement links TRBV6-1 to TRBJ2-7, with D possibly TRBD1 on 7 matching bases. Trimming cost V 2 bases and J 9 bases, with 17 bases left between them. From germline, CDR1 is MNHNS and CDR2 SASEGT. The CDR3 consists of 14 residues.

This rearrangement joins TRBV5-4 to TRBJ2-1, with D maybe TRBD2 (6 bases). Germline V gives CDR1 SGHNT, CDR2 YYREEE (reference sequence). V was clipped by 4 bases and J by 10 bases, with 18 bases between them. The CDR3 extends over 14 amino acids. CDR3 coding DNA: TGTGCCAGCAGCACGGGACTCCCCGCGTCGGAGCAGTTCTTC. As protein: CASSTGLPASEQFF.

On this clone: The sample contains more than one DNA sequence encoding this CDR3. V and J are TRBV5-4 and TRBJ2-3; unclear D gene. This CDR3 contains 13 residues. V gave up 0 bases and J gave up 2 bases, with 4 bases separating them. Per the germline V gene, CDR1 is SGHNT and CDR2 is YYREEE (reference sequence). CDR3 residues: CASSLGDTDTQYF. The CDR3 nucleotides are TGTGCCAGCAGCTTGGGTGACACAGATACGCAGTATTTT.

V and J are TRBV7-3 and TRBJ2-7, with D tentatively TRBD1 or TRBD2 (6 bases each). The CDR3 runs 13 residues. Germline CDR1 reads SGHTA; CDR2 reads FQGTGA. Trimming removed 5 bases from V and 6 bases from J, with 14 bases in between. CDR3 region: CASSLSWGAEQYF. In DNA form, the CDR3 reads TGTGCCAGCAGCCTGTCATGGGGGGCCGAGCAGTACTTC.

About this clone: In the same sample, other DNA sequences code for this CDR3. The V call is TRBV28, the J call TRBJ2-7; 7 nucleotides match TRBD1. The CDR3 extends over 14 amino acids. CDR1 and CDR2 from the germline V gene are MDHEN and SYDVKM. J lost 2 bases, V lost 5 bases, and 6 bases had no gene match. The CDR3 nucleotides are TGTGCCAGCAGTCTCCCGACAGGGACCTACGAGCAGTACTTC. Translated: CASSLPTGTYEQYF. Supplemented by reference TRBV28 and TRBJ2-7, the full variable domain reads DVKVTQSSRYLVKRTGEKVFLECVQDMDHENMFWYRQDPGLGLRLIYFSYDVKMKEKGDIPEGYSVSREKKERFSLILESASTNQTSMYLCASSLPTGTYEQYFGPGTRLTVT.

V usage is TRBV4-2 and J usage is TRBJ1-2; 7 bases match TRBD1. J gave up 4 bases and V 0 bases, and 2 bases lay outside the gene matches. CDR1 and CDR2 from the germline V gene are LGHNA and YNFKEQ. The CDR3 contains 14 residues. The CDR3 sequence: CASSQEDRIYGYTF. The DNA of the CDR3 is TGTGCCAGCAGCCAAGAGGACAGGATCTATGGCTACACCTTC.

On this clone itself: The same CDR3 is also encoded by other DNA sequences in this sample. This sequence joins TRBV28 and TRBJ2-7; D unresolved. The CDR3 runs to 14 residues. Germline V gene data show CDR1 as MDHEN and CDR2 as SYDVKM. V lost 6 bases, J lost 0 bases, and 12 bases lay in between. CDR3: CASSRLGPSYEQYF. The CDR3 DNA sequence: TGTGCCAGCAGCCGTCTAGGGCCCTCCTACGAGCAGTACTTC.

The rearrangement joins TRBV4-1 to TRBJ2-3, with D perhaps TRBD2 (6 bases). CDR1 MGHRA and CDR2 YSYEKL come from the germline V gene. The CDR3 has 19 amino acids. With 4 bases removed from V and 0 bases from J, the gap between germline ends came to 23 bases. The chain's CDR3 is CASSLAGAGNYPSTDTQYF. DNA for the CDR3: TGCGCCAGCAGCCTGGCTGGAGCGGGTAACTACCCTAGCACAGATACGCAGTATTTT.

This sequence joins TRBV5-6 and TRBJ2-3, with 8 bases lining up with TRBD1. Germline V lookup: CDR1 SGHDT, CDR2 YYEEEE. V gave up 5 bases and J gave up 1 base; unmatched junction bases: 6. The CDR3 runs 15 residues. As DNA, the CDR3 is TGTGCCAGCAGGACGACAGGGGCCGGCACAGATACGCAGTATTTT. Amino acid sequence: CASRTTGAGTDTQYF.

The rearrangement links TRBV5-8 to TRBJ1-5; no clear D. The CDR3 loop spans 14 amino acids. The germline gives CDR1 SGHTS, CDR2 YDEGEE. Trimming left V 3 bases short and J 4 bases short, with 11 bases between. CDR3 residues: CASSSDGKNQPQHF. The CDR3 DNA is TGTGCCAGCAGCTCCGACGGGAAGAATCAGCCCCAGCATTTT.

The chain is built from TRBV30 and TRBJ2-1; D is possibly TRBD2 (6 bases). The CDR3 loop spans 14 amino acids. The ends were cut back, 5 bases at V and 0 bases at J, with 11 bases in the middle. Germline V gene sequence: CDR1 GTSNPN, CDR2 SVGIG (reference sequence). CDR3 residues: CAWLFGSSYNEQFF. DNA of the CDR3: TGTGCCTGGTTGTTCGGGAGCTCCTACAATGAGCAGTTCTTC.

The chain joins TRBV18 to TRBJ1-5, with 11 bases matching TRBD1. Germline CDR1 KGHSH, CDR2 LQKENI. The junction had 4 bases not matched to a gene; V was cut back by 4 bases and J by 5 bases. The CDR3 runs to 15 residues. CDR3 sequence reads: CASSRTGGVDQPQHF. The CDR3 coding sequence is TGTGCCAGCTCACGGACAGGGGGCGTCGATCAGCCCCAGCATTTT.

The rearrangement joins TRBV7-8 to TRBJ2-5, with D hard to call. Trimming removed 2 bases at V and 2 bases at J, with 18 bases between. From germline, CDR1 is SGHVS and CDR2 FQNEAQ. This CDR3 comprises 17 residues. CDR3 in amino acids: CASSLYLGSVGQETQYF. The CDR3 DNA is TGTGCCAGCAGCTTATACTTAGGGTCGGTCGGACAAGAGACCCAGTACTTC.

This chain joins TRBV7-2 and TRBJ2-3, with 7 nucleotides matching TRBD1. V dropped 2 bases and J dropped 6; count of bases not matched to a gene: 2. The CDR3 length is 13 residues. CDR1 and CDR2 from the germline V gene are SGHTA and FQGNSA. CDR3 loop: CASSLLRGDTQYF. CDR3 DNA sequence: TGTGCCAGCAGCTTACTCAGGGGGGATACGCAGTATTTT.

Notes on this clone: The same CDR3 can be traced to other DNA sequences in this sample. The rearrangement joins TRBV28 to TRBJ2-7; a weak D match, TRBD2 (5 bases). V dropped 8 bases and J dropped 1 base, with 9 bases sitting between them. Germline values: CDR1 MDHEN, CDR2 SYDVKM. The CDR3 has 12 residues. In DNA form, the CDR3 reads TGTGCCAGCGGAAGCGGTTCCTACGAGCAGTACTTC. As protein: CASGSGSYEQYF.

J is TRBJ2-2 and V is TRBV18; 9 bases agree with TRBD1. Germline CDR1 is KGHSH and CDR2 is LQKENI. CDR3 length: 16 amino acids. Unmatched junction bases numbered 6, after V lost 3 bases and J lost 4 bases. CDR3 coding DNA: TGTGCCAGCTCACCGTCGGGACAGGGCTTCACCGGGGAGCTGTTTTTT. This sequence encodes CASSPSGQGFTGELFF.

This sequence joins TRBV2 and TRBJ1-2, with 7 bases identical to TRBD1. J lost 2 bases, V lost 7 bases, and 13 bases had no gene match. Germline lookup yields CDR1 SNHLY and CDR2 FYNNEI. The CDR3 loop spans 16 amino acids. The chain's CDR3 is CASILGGASRNYGYTF. CDR3 sequence (DNA): TGTGCCAGCATATTAGGGGGCGCATCAAGAAACTATGGCTACACCTTC.

CDR3 residues: CASSPGLLAGGYNEQFF. CDR3 in DNA: TGCGCCAGCAGCCCCGGATTGCTAGCGGGGGGGTACAATGAGCAGTTCTTC. The chain employs TRBV5-1 and TRBJ2-1, with 12 bases aligning to TRBD2. The CDR3 has 17 amino acids. The germline CDR1 and CDR2 sequences are SGHRS and YFSETQ. With V trimmed by 4 bases and J by 4 bases, 9 bases remained unmatched.

The chain joins TRBV28 to TRBJ2-7, with D possibly being TRBD1 or TRBD2 (6 bases each). The CDR3 contains 14 residues. V was trimmed by 6 bases and J by 2 bases, leaving 14 bases between them. Germline CDR1 and CDR2: MDHEN and SYDVKM. The CDR3 DNA sequence: TGTGCCAGCAGCTGGGGGGCCGTCACCTACGAGCAGTACTTC. This sequence encodes CASSWGAVTYEQYF.